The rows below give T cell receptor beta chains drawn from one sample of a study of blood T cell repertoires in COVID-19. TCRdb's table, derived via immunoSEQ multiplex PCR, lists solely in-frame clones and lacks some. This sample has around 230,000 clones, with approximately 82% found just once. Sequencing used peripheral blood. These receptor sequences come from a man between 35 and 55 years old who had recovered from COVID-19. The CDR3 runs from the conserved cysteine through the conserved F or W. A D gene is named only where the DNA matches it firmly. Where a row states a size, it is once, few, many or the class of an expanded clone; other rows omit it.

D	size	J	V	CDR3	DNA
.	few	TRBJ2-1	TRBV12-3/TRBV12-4	CASSPSPNEQFF	TGTGCCAGCAGTCCGTCCCCCAATGAGCAGTTCTTC
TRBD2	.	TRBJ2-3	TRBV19	CASSDRRGGDRADTQYF	TGTGCCAGTAGTGATCGTCGCGGGGGGGATAGGGCAGATACGCAGTATTTT
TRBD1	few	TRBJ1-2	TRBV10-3	CAISEVGTDLNYGYTF	TGTGCCATCAGTGAGGTTGGGACAGACCTCAACTATGGCTACACCTTC
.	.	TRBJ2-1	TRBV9	CASSVAGALTYNEQFF	TGTGCCAGCAGCGTAGCTGGGGCCCTTACATACAATGAGCAGTTCTTC
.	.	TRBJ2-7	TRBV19	CASSIDVSFRSYEQYF	TGTGCCAGTAGTATAGATGTCTCTTTTCGCTCCTACGAGCAGTACTTC
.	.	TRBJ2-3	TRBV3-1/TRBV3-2	CASSQGRTDTQYF	TGTGCCAGCAGCCAGGGCCGCACAGATACGCAGTATTTT
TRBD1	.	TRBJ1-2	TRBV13	CASRKTGTGHGYTF	TGTGCCAGCAGGAAGACCGGGACAGGCCATGGCTACACCTTC
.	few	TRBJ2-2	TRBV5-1	CASSSSGGGTGELFF	TGCGCCAGCAGCTCTTCGGGCGGGGGCACGGGGGAGCTGTTTTTT
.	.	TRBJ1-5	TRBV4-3	CASSQDVVGDQHF	TGCGCCAGCAGCCAAGATGTTGTTGGAGACCAGCATTTT
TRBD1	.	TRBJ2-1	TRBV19	CASSIGGTVYNEQFF	TGTGCCAGTAGTATAGGGGGGACAGTCTACAATGAGCAGTTCTTC
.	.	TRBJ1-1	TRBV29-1	CSVGRRGGEAFF	TGCAGCGTTGGCCGGAGGGGCGGTGAAGCTTTCTTT
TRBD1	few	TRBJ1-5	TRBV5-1	CASARGSGQPQHF	TGCGCCAGCGCCAGGGGGTCTGGACAGCCCCAGCATTTT
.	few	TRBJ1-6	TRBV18	CASSNSENSPLHF	TGTGCCAGCTCGAACAGTGAGAATTCACCCCTCCACTTT
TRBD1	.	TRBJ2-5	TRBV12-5	CASGLGQGEETQYF	TGTGCTAGTGGTTTGGGTCAGGGGGAAGAGACCCAGTACTTC
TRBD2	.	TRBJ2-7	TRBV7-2	CASSLTSGWGYEQYF	TGTGCCAGCAGCCTTACTAGCGGGTGGGGCTACGAGCAGTACTTC
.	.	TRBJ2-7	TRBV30	CAWGRGKSSYEQYF	TGTGCCTGGGGTCGGGGGAAAAGCTCCTACGAGCAGTACTTC
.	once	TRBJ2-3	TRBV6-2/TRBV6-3	CASSYSPPGTPGVTDTQYF	TGTGCCAGCAGTTACTCTCCACCCGGGACCCCGGGGGTTACAGATACGCAGTATTTT
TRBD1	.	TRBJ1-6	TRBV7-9	CASSLGAGQPNSPLHF	TGTGCCAGCAGCTTAGGGGCGGGACAGCCCAATTCACCCCTCCACTTT
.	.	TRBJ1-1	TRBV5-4	CASRTVGGAAEAFF	TGTGCCAGCAGGACCGTGGGGGGGGCGGCTGAAGCTTTCTTT
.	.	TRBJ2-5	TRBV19	CASSMQAQETQYF	TGTGCCAGTAGTATGCAGGCACAAGAGACCCAGTACTTC
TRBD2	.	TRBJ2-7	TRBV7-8	CASSFGTSGRYEQYF	TGTGCCAGCAGCTTCGGGACTAGCGGACGCTACGAGCAGTACTTC
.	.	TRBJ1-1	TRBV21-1	CASSKGGGIHTEAFF	TGTGCCAGCAGCAAAGGTGGGGGGATACACACTGAAGCTTTCTTT
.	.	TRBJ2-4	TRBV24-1	CATSDSENIQYF	TGTGCCACCAGTGATTCTGAAAACATTCAGTACTTC
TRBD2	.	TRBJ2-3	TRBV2	CASSEGLAGNTDTQYF	TGTGCCAGCAGTGAAGGACTAGCGGGGAACACAGATACGCAGTATTTT
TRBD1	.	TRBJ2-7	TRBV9	CASSVTGTGEQYF	TGTGCCAGCAGCGTAACCGGGACAGGGGAGCAGTACTTC
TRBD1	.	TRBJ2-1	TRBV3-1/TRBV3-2	CASSQGMTGYEQFF	TGTGCCAGCAGCCAAGGGATGACAGGGTACGAGCAGTTCTTC
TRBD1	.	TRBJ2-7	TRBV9	CASSPRQGYAYEQYF	TGTGCCAGCAGCCCGAGACAGGGATACGCCTACGAGCAGTACTTC
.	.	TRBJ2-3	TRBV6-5	CASMDAGARTDTQYF	TGTGCCAGCATGGACGCGGGGGCCCGCACAGATACGCAGTATTTT
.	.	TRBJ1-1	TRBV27	CASSLRGSTEAFF	TGTGCCAGCAGTTTAAGGGGGAGCACTGAAGCTTTCTTT
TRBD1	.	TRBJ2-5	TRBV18	CASSPTGTGQETQYF	TGTGCCAGCTCACCAACCGGGACAGGACAAGAGACCCAGTACTTC
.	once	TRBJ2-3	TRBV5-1	CASSIRTVTDTQYF	TGCGCCAGCAGCATAAGGACTGTCACAGATACGCAGTATTTT
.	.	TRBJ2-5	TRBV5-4	CASSLVRGEGETQYF	TGTGCCAGCAGCTTGGTCAGGGGCGAAGGAGAGACCCAGTACTTC
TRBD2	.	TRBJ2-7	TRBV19	CASSILAEGYEQYF	TGTGCCAGTAGTATCCTAGCGGAGGGCTACGAGCAGTACTTC
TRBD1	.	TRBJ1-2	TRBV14	CASSQVGGQVYGYTF	TGTGCCAGCAGCCAAGTTGGCGGACAGGTCTATGGCTACACCTTC
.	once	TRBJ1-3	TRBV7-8	CASSPLGSGNTIYF	TGTGCCAGCAGCCCCCTCGGCTCTGGAAACACCATATATTTT
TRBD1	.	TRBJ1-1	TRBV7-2	CASSWRTGGATEAFF	TGTGCCAGCAGCTGGAGGACAGGGGGCGCTACCGAAGCTTTCTTT
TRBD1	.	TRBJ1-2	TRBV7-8	CASSLGAGGVGYTF	TGTGCCAGCAGCTTAGGGGCAGGGGGCGTTGGCTACACCTTC
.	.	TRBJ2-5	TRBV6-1	CASSEWGSAETQYF	TGTGCCAGCAGTGAATGGGGTAGCGCAGAGACCCAGTACTTC
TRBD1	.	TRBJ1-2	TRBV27	CASSPGTGIYGYTF	TGTGCCAGCAGTCCCGGGACAGGGATCTATGGCTACACCTTC
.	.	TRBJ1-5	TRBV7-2	CASSKITGFSNQPQHF	TGTGCCAGCAGCAAAATTACAGGGTTCTCCAATCAGCCCCAGCATTTT
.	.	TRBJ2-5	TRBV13	CASSPRLVGETQYF	TGTGCCAGCAGCCCGCGACTAGTCGGGGAGACCCAGTACTTC
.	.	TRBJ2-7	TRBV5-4	CASSSKTTVDAEQYF	TGTGCCAGCAGCTCCAAAACGACAGTCGACGCCGAGCAGTACTTC
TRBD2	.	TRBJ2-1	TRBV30	CAGSGGGYNEQFF	TGTGCCGGTAGCGGGGGTGGGTACAATGAGCAGTTCTTC
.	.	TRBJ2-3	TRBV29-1	CSVPRAAGTDTQYF	TGCAGCGTACCCCGCGCCGCCGGGACAGATACGCAGTATTTT
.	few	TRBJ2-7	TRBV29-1	CSVITPDTYPEQYF	TGCAGCGTTATTACGCCAGACACCTATCCCGAGCAGTACTTC
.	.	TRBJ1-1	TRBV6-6	CATHMGPMNTEAFF	TGTGCCACCCACATGGGGCCCATGAACACTGAAGCTTTCTTT
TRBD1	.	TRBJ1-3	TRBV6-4	CASSEGQAYSGNTIYF	TGTGCCAGCAGTGAGGGACAGGCCTACTCTGGAAACACCATATATTTT
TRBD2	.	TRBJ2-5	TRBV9	CASNVGGKQETQYF	TGTGCCAGCAACGTGGGGGGGAAGCAAGAGACCCAGTACTTC
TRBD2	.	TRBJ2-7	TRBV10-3	CAISEWKLAESSYEQYF	TGTGCCATCAGTGAGTGGAAGCTAGCGGAGAGCTCCTACGAGCAGTACTTC
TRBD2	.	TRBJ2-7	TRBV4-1	CASSQMYPSGHYSSYEQYF	TGCGCCAGCAGCCAAATGTATCCTAGCGGCCACTACAGCTCCTACGAGCAGTACTTC
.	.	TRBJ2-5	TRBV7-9	CASSPDGGTQYF	TGTGCCAGCAGTCCGGACGGGGGGACCCAGTACTTC
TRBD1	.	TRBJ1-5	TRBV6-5	CASSQTGVGWEPQHF	TGTGCCAGCAGCCAGACAGGGGTCGGTTGGGAGCCCCAGCATTTT
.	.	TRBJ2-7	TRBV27	CASSLSISYYEQYF	TGTGCCAGCAGTTTATCAATTAGCTACTACGAGCAGTACTTC
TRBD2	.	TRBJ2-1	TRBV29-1	CSPSAGGPSNEQFF	TGCAGCCCCTCAGCGGGAGGGCCCTCCAATGAGCAGTTCTTC
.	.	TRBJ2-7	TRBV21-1	CAIGTPGQLAEQYF	TGTGCCATTGGGACCCCTGGACAGCTGGCCGAGCAGTACTTC
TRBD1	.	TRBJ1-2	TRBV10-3	CAISEGQGALSYGYTF	TGTGCCATCAGTGAGGGACAGGGGGCCTTAAGCTATGGCTACACCTTC
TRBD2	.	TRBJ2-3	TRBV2	CASGGRGGLGDTQYF	TGTGCCTCCGGAGGGCGGGGGGGCCTTGGAGATACGCAGTATTTT